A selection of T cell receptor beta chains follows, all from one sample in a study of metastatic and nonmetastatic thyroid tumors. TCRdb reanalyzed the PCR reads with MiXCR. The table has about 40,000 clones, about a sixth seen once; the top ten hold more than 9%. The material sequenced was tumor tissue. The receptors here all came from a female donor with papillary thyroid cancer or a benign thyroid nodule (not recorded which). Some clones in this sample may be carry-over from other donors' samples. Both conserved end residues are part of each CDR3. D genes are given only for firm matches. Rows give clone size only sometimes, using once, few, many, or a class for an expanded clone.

cdr3_aa: CASSSGQGGEEAQYF
cdr3_nt: TGTGCCAGCAGCTCCGGACAGGGAGGCGAAGAGGCCCAGTACTTC
cdr3_length: 15
j_call: TRBJ2-5
clone_size: few
v_call: TRBV11-2
d_call: TRBD1

cdr3_aa: CSASTSGSITYYEQYF
cdr3_nt: TGCAGTGCTAGCACTAGCGGGAGTATCACCTACTACGAGCAGTACTTC
cdr3_length: 16
j_call: TRBJ2-7
clone_size: .
v_call: TRBV20-1
d_call: TRBD2

cdr3_aa: CASSRTSGRDTQYF
cdr3_nt: TGTGCCAGCAGTAGAACTAGCGGGAGAGATACGCAGTATTTT
cdr3_length: 14
j_call: TRBJ2-3
clone_size: many
v_call: TRBV12-3/TRBV12-4
d_call: TRBD2

cdr3_aa: CAWSQRGNTIYF
cdr3_nt: TGTGCCTGGAGTCAAAGAGGAAACACCATATATTTT
cdr3_length: 12
j_call: TRBJ1-3
clone_size: many
v_call: TRBV30
d_call: .

cdr3_aa: CASSPQGFGNQPQHF
cdr3_nt: TGTGCCAGCAGTCCACAGGGGTTTGGCAATCAGCCCCAGCATTTT
cdr3_length: 15
j_call: TRBJ1-5
clone_size: .
v_call: TRBV12-3/TRBV12-4
d_call: TRBD1

cdr3_aa: CASSPLPGESQPQHF
cdr3_nt: TGCGCCAGCAGCCCGTTACCGGGAGAGAGCCAGCCCCAGCATTTT
cdr3_length: 15
j_call: TRBJ1-5
clone_size: many
v_call: TRBV5-1
d_call: .

cdr3_aa: CVTSDSRGRAKGFDTQYF
cdr3_nt: TGTGTCACCAGTGATTCTAGAGGGAGGGCCAAGGGGTTCGATACGCAGTATTTT
cdr3_length: 18
j_call: TRBJ2-3
clone_size: .
v_call: TRBV24-1
d_call: TRBD2

cdr3_aa: CAGSVTGTGRPSSYEQYF
cdr3_nt: TGTGCCGGCAGTGTAACCGGGACAGGGAGGCCGAGCTCATACGAGCAGTACTTC
cdr3_length: 18
j_call: TRBJ2-7
clone_size: .
v_call: TRBV6-1
d_call: TRBD1

cdr3_aa: CSSSLATPGTSMYEQYF
cdr3_nt: TGTTCCAGTAGCTTAGCCACCCCCGGGACTAGCATGTACGAGCAGTACTTC
cdr3_length: 17
j_call: TRBJ2-7
clone_size: .
v_call: TRBV7-2
d_call: TRBD2

cdr3_aa: CASSQDRRLTEQYF
cdr3_nt: TGTGCCAGCAGCCAGGACAGACGCCTTACCGAGCAGTACTTC
cdr3_length: 14
j_call: TRBJ2-7
clone_size: many
v_call: TRBV11-2
d_call: .

cdr3_aa: CASSPDGDTEAFF
cdr3_nt: TGTGCCAGCAGCCCGGACGGGGACACTGAAGCTTTCTTT
cdr3_length: 13
j_call: TRBJ1-1
clone_size: many
v_call: TRBV2
d_call: .

cdr3_aa: CASSVQWGDTEAFF
cdr3_nt: TGTGCCAGCAGTGTGCAGTGGGGAGACACTGAAGCTTTCTTT
cdr3_length: 14
j_call: TRBJ1-1
clone_size: many
v_call: TRBV2
d_call: .

cdr3_aa: CASSLNRWTDSSYEQYF
cdr3_nt: TGTGCCAGCAGCTTAAATCGGTGGACGGATAGCTCCTACGAGCAGTACTTC
cdr3_length: 17
j_call: TRBJ2-7
clone_size: many
v_call: TRBV5-6
d_call: .

cdr3_aa: CASSLTLDRDTEIDGYTF
cdr3_nt: TGTGCCAGCAGCTTAACTCTCGACCGGGACACCGAAATTGATGGCTACACCTTC
cdr3_length: 18
j_call: TRBJ1-2
clone_size: many
v_call: TRBV7-2
d_call: .

cdr3_aa: CAISESTGGATGTQYF
cdr3_nt: TGTGCCATCAGTGAGTCGACAGGGGGCGCGACGGGGACCCAGTACTTC
cdr3_length: 16
j_call: TRBJ2-5
clone_size: many
v_call: TRBV10-3
d_call: TRBD1

cdr3_aa: CATSVAGAYEQFF
cdr3_nt: TGTGCCACCTCAGTAGCGGGAGCCTATGAGCAGTTCTTC
cdr3_length: 13
j_call: TRBJ2-1
clone_size: many
v_call: TRBV19
d_call: TRBD2

cdr3_aa: CASSLGLAVPYEQYF
cdr3_nt: TGTGCCAGCAGCTTAGGTCTGGCAGTCCCCTACGAGCAGTACTTC
cdr3_length: 15
j_call: TRBJ2-7
clone_size: .
v_call: TRBV11-2
d_call: .

cdr3_aa: CASSADLNNEQFF
cdr3_nt: TGTGCCAGCAGTGCGGACTTAAACAATGAGCAGTTCTTC
cdr3_length: 13
j_call: TRBJ2-1
clone_size: many
v_call: TRBV2
d_call: .

cdr3_aa: CASTLRSEWAGSEAFF
cdr3_nt: TGTGCCAGTACCCTCAGAAGCGAGTGGGCTGGATCGGAAGCTTTCTTT
cdr3_length: 16
j_call: TRBJ1-1
clone_size: many
v_call: TRBV19
d_call: .

cdr3_aa: CASSQDLDYNEYRAQFF
cdr3_nt: TGTGCCAGCAGCCAAGATTTGGATTACAATGAGTATCGTGCGCAGTTCTTC
cdr3_length: 17
j_call: TRBJ2-1
clone_size: many
v_call: TRBV14
d_call: .

cdr3_aa: CASSGGGLGGRGEQYF
cdr3_nt: TGTGCCAGCAGCGGTGGGGGTTTGGGCGGGAGAGGCGAGCAGTACTTC
cdr3_length: 16
j_call: TRBJ2-7
clone_size: .
v_call: TRBV11-2
d_call: TRBD2

cdr3_aa: CSPRDRGRPAVYGETF
cdr3_nt: TGCAGTCCTAGAGATCGGGGCAGGCCGGCGGTCTATGGCGAGACCTTC
cdr3_length: 16
j_call: TRBJ1-2
clone_size: .
v_call: TRBV20-1
d_call: .

cdr3_aa: CASSLGPGPSLADISYNEQFF
cdr3_nt: TGTGCCAGCAGCTTAGGCCCAGGGCCCTCCTTAGCGGATATCTCCTACAATGAGCAGTTCTTC
cdr3_length: 21
j_call: TRBJ2-1
clone_size: many
v_call: TRBV13
d_call: .

cdr3_aa: CASSGGRGPTEAFF
cdr3_nt: TGTGCCAGCAGTGGGGGTAGGGGGCCCACTGAAGCTTTCTTT
cdr3_length: 14
j_call: TRBJ1-1
clone_size: many
v_call: TRBV12-3/TRBV12-4
d_call: TRBD1

cdr3_aa: CASSSLYEQYF
cdr3_nt: TGTGCCAGCTCGAGCCTCTACGAGCAGTACTTC
cdr3_length: 11
j_call: TRBJ2-7
clone_size: many
v_call: TRBV28
d_call: .

cdr3_aa: CASSQGYQLNYGYTF
cdr3_nt: TGCGCCAGCAGCCAAGGGTATCAGTTGAACTATGGCTACACCTTC
cdr3_length: 15
j_call: TRBJ1-2
clone_size: many
v_call: TRBV4-1
d_call: .

cdr3_aa: CASSQFALSTDTQYF
cdr3_nt: TGTGCCAGCAGCCAATTTGCGCTCAGCACAGATACGCAGTATTTT
cdr3_length: 15
j_call: TRBJ2-3
clone_size: many
v_call: TRBV16
d_call: .

cdr3_aa: CASSPGQTYGYTF
cdr3_nt: TGCGCCAGCAGCCCGGGACAAACCTATGGCTACACCTTC
cdr3_length: 13
j_call: TRBJ1-2
clone_size: many
v_call: TRBV5-1
d_call: .

cdr3_aa: CASAAQGNTEAFF
cdr3_nt: TGTGCCAGCGCCGCGCAGGGGAACACTGAAGCTTTCTTT
cdr3_length: 13
j_call: TRBJ1-1
clone_size: .
v_call: TRBV5-4
d_call: .

cdr3_aa: CASSGLAGVPGANVLTF
cdr3_nt: TGTGCCAGCAGTGGACTAGCGGGAGTTCCTGGGGCCAACGTCCTGACTTTC
cdr3_length: 17
j_call: TRBJ2-6
clone_size: many
v_call: TRBV27
d_call: TRBD2

cdr3_aa: CSVEEEATNYGYTF
cdr3_nt: TGCAGCGTTGAAGAGGAAGCCACTAACTATGGCTACACCTTC
cdr3_length: 14
j_call: TRBJ1-2
clone_size: many
v_call: TRBV29-1
d_call: .

cdr3_aa: CASSKGLAGSTDTQYF
cdr3_nt: TGTGCCAGTAGTAAAGGACTAGCGGGCAGCACAGATACGCAGTATTTT
cdr3_length: 16
j_call: TRBJ2-3
clone_size: many
v_call: TRBV19
d_call: TRBD2

cdr3_aa: CASSWGGQGAGNTEAFF
cdr3_nt: TGTGCCAGCAGCTGGGGAGGGCAGGGGGCAGGGAACACTGAAGCTTTCTTT
cdr3_length: 17
j_call: TRBJ1-1
clone_size: large
v_call: TRBV5-7
d_call: TRBD1

cdr3_aa: CASSVEGVGSPLHF
cdr3_nt: TGTGCCAGCAGCGTAGAAGGGGTAGGATCACCCCTCCACTTT
cdr3_length: 14
j_call: TRBJ1-6
clone_size: .
v_call: TRBV9
d_call: .

cdr3_aa: CASSRFQETQYF
cdr3_nt: TGTGCCAGCTCACGATTTCAAGAGACCCAGTACTTC
cdr3_length: 12
j_call: TRBJ2-5
clone_size: many
v_call: TRBV18
d_call: .

cdr3_aa: CASSQVPGTRRDNSPLHF
cdr3_nt: TGTGCCAGCAGCCAAGTCCCCGGAACAAGGAGAGATAATTCACCCCTCCACTTT
cdr3_length: 18
j_call: TRBJ1-6
clone_size: many
v_call: TRBV14
d_call: .

cdr3_aa: CASRRERFADTQYF
cdr3_nt: TGTGCCAGTAGACGGGAGAGGTTTGCAGATACGCAGTATTTT
cdr3_length: 14
j_call: TRBJ2-3
clone_size: many
v_call: TRBV19
d_call: .

cdr3_aa: CASSRDRYQETQYF
cdr3_nt: TGTGCCAGCAGCCGAGACAGGTACCAAGAGACCCAGTACTTC
cdr3_length: 14
j_call: TRBJ2-5
clone_size: many
v_call: TRBV6-1
d_call: .

cdr3_aa: CASSVGSDSYEQYF
cdr3_nt: TGTGCCAGCAGCGTAGGGTCGGACTCCTACGAGCAGTACTTC
cdr3_length: 14
j_call: TRBJ2-7
clone_size: many
v_call: TRBV9
d_call: .

cdr3_aa: CASTEDRDLYSYEQYF
cdr3_nt: TGCGCCAGCACTGAGGACAGGGACCTTTACTCCTACGAGCAGTACTTC
cdr3_length: 16
j_call: TRBJ2-7
clone_size: many
v_call: TRBV10-1
d_call: TRBD1

cdr3_aa: CASSYDGTVNTGELFF
cdr3_nt: TGCGCCAGCAGCTATGATGGGACAGTGAACACCGGGGAGCTGTTTTTT
cdr3_length: 16
j_call: TRBJ2-2
clone_size: many
v_call: TRBV5-1
d_call: TRBD1

cdr3_aa: CASSSSDRGIYEQYF
cdr3_nt: TGTGCCAGCAGCTCCTCCGACAGGGGGATCTACGAGCAGTACTTC
cdr3_length: 15
j_call: TRBJ2-7
clone_size: many
v_call: TRBV7-9
d_call: TRBD1

cdr3_aa: CASSRRTSGSTDTQYF
cdr3_nt: TGTGCCAGCAGCCGACGGACTAGCGGAAGCACAGATACGCAGTATTTT
cdr3_length: 16
j_call: TRBJ2-3
clone_size: many
v_call: TRBV7-2
d_call: TRBD2

cdr3_aa: CASSPQRDIGYTF
cdr3_nt: TGTGCCAGCTCACCTCAACGAGATATTGGCTACACCTTC
cdr3_length: 13
j_call: TRBJ1-2
clone_size: many
v_call: TRBV18
d_call: .

cdr3_aa: CASSDSLYGYTF
cdr3_nt: TGTGCCAGCAGCGACAGTCTCTATGGCTACACCTTC
cdr3_length: 12
j_call: TRBJ1-2
clone_size: many
v_call: TRBV28
d_call: .

cdr3_aa: CASSLDQLGTQYF
cdr3_nt: TGTGCCAGCAGCCTGGACCAGCTCGGGACCCAGTACTTC
cdr3_length: 13
j_call: TRBJ2-5
clone_size: many
v_call: TRBV7-9
d_call: .

cdr3_aa: CASSLSGHVLEQYF
cdr3_nt: TGTGCCAGCAGTTTAAGCGGGCACGTTTTAGAGCAATACTTC
cdr3_length: 14
j_call: TRBJ2-7
clone_size: .
v_call: TRBV28
d_call: .

cdr3_aa: CAGSQGLNYGYTF
cdr3_nt: TGTGCCGGCAGTCAGGGTCTTAACTATGGCTACACCTTC
cdr3_length: 13
j_call: TRBJ1-2
clone_size: few
v_call: TRBV6-1
d_call: .

cdr3_aa: CAISESTGPDEQYF
cdr3_nt: TGTGCCATCAGTGAGTCGACAGGGCCGGACGAGCAGTACTTC
cdr3_length: 14
j_call: TRBJ2-7
clone_size: .
v_call: TRBV10-3
d_call: TRBD1

cdr3_aa: CASIQDACHGSSPLHF
cdr3_nt: TGCGCCAGCATCCAAGATGCGTGTCATGGGAGCTCACCCCTCCACTTT
cdr3_length: 16
j_call: TRBJ1-6
clone_size: .
v_call: TRBV4-1
d_call: .

cdr3_aa: CASGGWGTHYQPQHF
cdr3_nt: TGTGCCAGCGGTGGCTGGGGTACTCATTATCAGCCCCAGCATTTT
cdr3_length: 15
j_call: TRBJ1-5
clone_size: many
v_call: TRBV6-1
d_call: .

cdr3_aa: CASSLDRDADCTF
cdr3_nt: TGTGCCAGCAGCTTAGACAGGGATGCTGACTGCACCTTC
cdr3_length: 13
j_call: TRBJ1-2
clone_size: .
v_call: TRBV7-2
d_call: .

cdr3_aa: CASSLTTNSPLHF
cdr3_nt: TGTGCCAGCAGCTTAACAACAAATTCACCCCTCCACTTT
cdr3_length: 13
j_call: TRBJ1-6
clone_size: many
v_call: TRBV7-2
d_call: .